This entry is about one TCR beta chain. Its cognate antigen is unknown. This entry belongs to a study of regulatory T cells in long-lasting Graves disease. iRepertoire HTBI primers and Arm-PCR of CDR3 regions built TCR beta libraries. TCRdb ran MiXCR on the multiplex PCR reads and lists one entry per CDR3 protein. The sample has roughly 420,000 distinct CDR3 sequences; around 13% are singletons. The time point here: newly diagnosed GD, antithyroid drugs for less than 3 months. From RNA extracted from PBMCs, the TCR library was made. Notes on the study in general: Small sample size may have lowered accuracy. Favoring TRBV28, TRBJ1-2 and TRBJ2-5 was a feature seen in persistent disease.

The CDR3 has 14 residues. Germline CDR1 SEHNR, CDR2 FQNEAQ (reference sequence). Trimming took 11 bases from V and 0 from J, leaving 14 bases between them. The sample was also reused in another study, on T cells in Graves' hyperthyroidism and ophthalmopathy. This second study notes: Newly diagnosed hyperthyroidism patients aged 18 to 65 years had disease lasting under 2 months. An initial round of RT-PCR targeting the TCR CDR3 relied on the HTBI primer set.

Sample: peripheral blood mononuclear cells (PBMCs), taken at new diagnosis, from a patient treated with antithyroid drugs. The chain carries TRBV7-9 and TRBJ2-1, with TRBD2 as a possible D gene (6 bases). The receptor's source is a woman in her fifties or sixties with Graves disease. The CDR3 DNA sequence: TGTGCCGTAGGCCGGGAGAGCTCCTACAATGAGCAGTTCTTC. Its protein is CAVGRESSYNEQFF.